This T cell receptor beta chain is drawn from a study of siplizumab effects on memory and regulatory T cells (dated by TCRdb to the late 2010s). With respect to the entire study: The study examined how the anti-CD2 antibody siplizumab affects alloreactive T-cell subsets in allogeneic mixed lymphocyte reactions built from human PBMCs.

Unstimulated CD4+ memory cells were also sequenced in three donor pairs, together with CD4+ naive, CD8+ TEMRA, CD8+ naive and CD8+ effector memory subsets. TCRbeta CDR3 sequencing was performed on sorted unstimulated T cells and on proliferating T cells recovered from mixed lymphocyte reactions. Fresh whole blood from about 11 HLA-typed healthy donors was used as the source from which PBMCs were isolated. V was cut back by 3 bases and J by 2 bases, leaving a gap of 2 bases between them. From the cysteine up to the phenylalanine, the CDR3 has a length of 12 residues. Only the CDR3 DNA stays, 36 bases, in frame from base 1. The germline V gene (reference sequence) yields LNHDA for CDR1 and SQIVND for CDR2. This clone was seen just once. What this receptor recognizes is not known. Base-call qualities are not available, and no considerably larger clone is one nucleotide away. Other DNA sequences in the sample encode the same CDR3.

The library was generated by the immunoSEQ multiplex PCR assay. The deep sequencing platform assayed some 98,000 TCR templates per sample. Genomic DNA extracted from sorted T cells was the material used for TCRbeta CDR3 sequencing. As for the authors' bioinformatics: The R programming language was used for the clonal analysis of the TCRbeta CDR3 data. Alloreactive CD4+ and CD8+ clones were defined by comparing unstimulated samples with post-reaction CFSE-low samples. Alloreactive CD4+ clones were assigned to regulatory or non-regulatory origin by matching sequences to sorted unstimulated Treg and non-Treg repertoires. TCRdb carries this immuneACCESS record with in-frame sequences only. Its versions omit some clonotypes, under half of them owing to an unresolved V gene in the studies checked, with the rest unexplained. That table is the source of V, J and clone size, and D and trimming were worked out from the DNA. This sample lists around 45,000 clones; over 75% were detected once. 0.3% to 0.45% of the sample is held by the ten biggest clonotypes.

The paper's findings and limits, for the study overall: Unstimulated naive T cells appeared more diverse than memory T cells, and naive cells seemed to contribute substantially to the alloresponse. Of the alloreactive CD4+ clones that could be mapped, the Treg-derived share averaged approximately 69% with siplizumab compared with about 25% in control reactions. Whether proliferating Tregs from siplizumab cultures were suppressive was not functionally confirmed. Roughly 75-97% of proliferating CD4+ or CD8+ clones could not be assigned a naive or memory phenotype. The cumulative frequency of alloreactive sequences traceable to unstimulated CD4+ memory T cells was significantly reduced by siplizumab. Because sequences below about 10^-5 frequency were poorly captured, only a minor fraction of alloreactive clones could be mapped to unstimulated subsets.

The TCR sequence derives from a human donor in good health. This chain joins TRBV19 to TRBJ1-5; the D segment cannot be called with confidence. The material sequenced was naive CD8+ T cells sorted from blood. Read against the paper, the sample's cell subset or site label means: unstimulated naive T cells. The CDR3: CASSIGNQPQHF. The DNA is as follows: TGTGCCAGTAGTATCGGCAATCAGCCCCAGCATTTT.